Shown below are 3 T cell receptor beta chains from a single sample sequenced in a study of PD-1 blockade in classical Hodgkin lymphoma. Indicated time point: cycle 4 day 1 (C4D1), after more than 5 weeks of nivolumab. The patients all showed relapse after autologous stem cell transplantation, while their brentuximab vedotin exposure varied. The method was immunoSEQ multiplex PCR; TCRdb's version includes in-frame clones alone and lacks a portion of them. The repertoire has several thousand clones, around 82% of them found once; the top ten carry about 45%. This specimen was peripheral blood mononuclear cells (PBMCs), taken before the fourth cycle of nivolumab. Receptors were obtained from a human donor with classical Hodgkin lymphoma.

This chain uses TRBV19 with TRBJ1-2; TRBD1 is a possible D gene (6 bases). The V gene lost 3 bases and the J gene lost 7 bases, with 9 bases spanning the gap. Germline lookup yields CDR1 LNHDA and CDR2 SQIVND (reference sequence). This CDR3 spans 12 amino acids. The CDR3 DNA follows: TGTGCCAGTAGTATCGGGGGCAGTGGCTACACCTTC. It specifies CASSIGGSGYTF.

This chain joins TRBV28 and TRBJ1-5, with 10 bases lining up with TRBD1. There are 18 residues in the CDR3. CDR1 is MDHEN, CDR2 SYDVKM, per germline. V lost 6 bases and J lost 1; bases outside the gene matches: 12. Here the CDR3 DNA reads TGTGCCAGCAGCTCTCTCGACAGGGGGCGTAAGAGCAATCAGCCCCAGCATTTT. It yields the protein CASSSLDRGRKSNQPQHF.

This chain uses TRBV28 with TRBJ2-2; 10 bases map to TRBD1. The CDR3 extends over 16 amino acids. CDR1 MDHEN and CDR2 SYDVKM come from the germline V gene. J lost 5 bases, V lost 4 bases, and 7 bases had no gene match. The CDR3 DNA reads TGTGCCAGCAGTTCCCAGACAGGGGGCCGAACCGGGGAGCTGTTTTTT. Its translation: CASSSQTGGRTGELFF.